This T cell receptor beta chain was sequenced during a study of shared clonotypes between healthy human individuals. Study results and caveats: Memory subsets generally showed lower estimated richness than naive subsets. The low donor count limited represented genetic and exposure-history diversity.

The method was immunoSEQ multiplex PCR; TCRdb's version includes in-frame clones alone and lacks a portion of them. The table includes around 600,000 clones, roughly 96% detected once. Naive CD8 isolation took CD45RO-negative cells positively selected for CCR7 and excluded terminally differentiated effector memory CD45RA+ cells. Recent vaccinations or acute infections were absent in the healthy HIV-negative adult donors. The CDR3 length is 14 residues. V dropped 0 bases and J dropped 2 bases, with 8 bases sitting between them. CDR1 is MGHRA and CDR2 is YSYEKL in the germline V gene. Turning to this clone: Its matching antigen is unknown.

The clonotype was recovered from a woman aged 30 to 39 in good health. J is TRBJ2-7 and V is TRBV4-1; the D gene could be TRBD1 or TRBD2 (5 bases each). Specimen: naive CD8+ T cells sorted from blood. The DNA of the CDR3 is TGCGCCAGCAGCCAAGATTCGGGGCCCTACGAGCAGTACTTC. Encoded protein: CASSQDSGPYEQYF.